The source of this T cell receptor beta chain is a study of T cell changes during pregnancy in multiple sclerosis. Sequenced by immunoSEQ multiplex PCR; TCRdb stores in-frame clones only, minus some. The sample records fewer than 25,000 clones, 70% to 90% being singletons. This clone was seen only a few times. Specimen: CD4+ T cells from peripheral blood mononuclear cells, collected in the second trimester of pregnancy. The receptor was isolated from a female donor in good health, enrolled as a control in a pregnancy study.

The CDR3 loop is CASSSCPGGREKLFF. In nucleotides, the CDR3 is TGTGCCAGCAGCAGTTGTCCCGGGGGGCGGGAAAAACTGTTTTTT. This chain connects TRBV21-1 to TRBJ1-4. TRBV21-1 is a listed pseudogene. This CDR3 is 15 amino acids long.